This TCR beta chain was recovered during a study of blood T cell repertoires in COVID-19. Assay: immunoSEQ multiplex PCR; the TCRdb copy retains only in-frame clones and omits some. The sample has 250,000 to 350,000 clones, around 90% seen once. The ends were cut back, 8 bases at V and 10 bases at J, with 17 bases in the middle. Germline lookup yields CDR1 KGHSH and CDR2 LQKENI. The CDR3 sequence is 12 residues long. Two negative PCRs, clearance, or symptom resolution characterized the recovered Cohort 3 donors. The gene calls are TRBV18 and TRBJ1-1, with D tentatively TRBD1 (6 bases). What was sequenced was PBMCs or T cells enriched from blood (not recorded which). This clonotype was sampled from a woman aged 25 to 39 who had recovered from COVID-19. The CDR3 region is CASGTGTGGAFF. As DNA, the CDR3 is TGTGCCAGCGGTACAGGGACGGGGGGAGCTTTCTTT.